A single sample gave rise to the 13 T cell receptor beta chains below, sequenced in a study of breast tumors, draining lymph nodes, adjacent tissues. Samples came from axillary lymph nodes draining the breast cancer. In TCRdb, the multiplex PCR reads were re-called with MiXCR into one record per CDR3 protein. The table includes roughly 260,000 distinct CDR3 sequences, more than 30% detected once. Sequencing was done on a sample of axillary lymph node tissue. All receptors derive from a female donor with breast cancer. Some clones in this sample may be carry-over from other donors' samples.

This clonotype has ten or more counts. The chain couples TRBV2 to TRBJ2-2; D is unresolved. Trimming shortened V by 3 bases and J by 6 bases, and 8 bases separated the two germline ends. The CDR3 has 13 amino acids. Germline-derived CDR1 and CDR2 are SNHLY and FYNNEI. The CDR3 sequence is CASSEVRAGELFF. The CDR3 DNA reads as TGTGCCAGCAGTGAGGTTCGAGCCGGGGAGCTGTTTTTT.

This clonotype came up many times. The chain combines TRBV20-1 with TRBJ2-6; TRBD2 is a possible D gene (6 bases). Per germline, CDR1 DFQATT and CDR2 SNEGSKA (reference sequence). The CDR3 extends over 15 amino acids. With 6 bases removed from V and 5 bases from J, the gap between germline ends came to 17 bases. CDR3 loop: CSAPQRRVWANVLTF. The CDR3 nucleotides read TGCAGTGCCCCCCAGAGGAGGGTCTGGGCCAACGTCCTGACTTTC.

The CDR3 is CSASPGSRAHEHF. For the CDR3, the DNA is TGCAGTGCTAGCCCAGGGTCTAGGGCGCACGAGCATTTT. The rearrangement links TRBV20-1 to TRBJ1-5; a weak D match, TRBD1 (5 bases). Germline loops: CDR1 DFQATT, CDR2 SNEGSKA (reference sequence). This CDR3 is built from 13 residues. Trimming cost V 3 bases and J 14 bases, with 20 bases left between them.

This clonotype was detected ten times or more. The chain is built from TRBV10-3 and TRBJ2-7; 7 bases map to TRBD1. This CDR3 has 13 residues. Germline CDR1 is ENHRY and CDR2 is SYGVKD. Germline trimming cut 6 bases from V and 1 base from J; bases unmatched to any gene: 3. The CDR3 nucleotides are TGTGCCATCAGCCTGGACAGGTCCTACGAGCAGTACTTC. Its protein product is CAISLDRSYEQYF.

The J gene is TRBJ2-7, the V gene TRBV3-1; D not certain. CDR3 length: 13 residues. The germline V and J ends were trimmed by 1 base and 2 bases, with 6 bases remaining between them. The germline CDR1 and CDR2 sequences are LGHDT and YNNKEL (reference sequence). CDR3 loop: CASSQASTYEQYF. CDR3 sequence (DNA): TGTGCCAGCAGCCAAGCCTCCACCTACGAGCAGTACTTC.

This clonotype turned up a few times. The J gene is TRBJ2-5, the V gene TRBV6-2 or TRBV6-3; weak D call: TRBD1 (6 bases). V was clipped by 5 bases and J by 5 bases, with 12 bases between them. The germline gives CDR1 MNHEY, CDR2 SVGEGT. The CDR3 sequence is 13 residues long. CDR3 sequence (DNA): TGTGCCAGCAGTCACAGGGTCAGTGAGACCCAGTACTTC. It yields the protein CASSHRVSETQYF.

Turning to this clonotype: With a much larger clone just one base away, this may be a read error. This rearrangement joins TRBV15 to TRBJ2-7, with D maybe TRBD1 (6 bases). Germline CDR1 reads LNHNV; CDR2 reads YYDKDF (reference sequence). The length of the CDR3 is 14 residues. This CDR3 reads CATGRGADSYEQYF. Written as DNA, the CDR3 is TGTGCCACCGGCAGGGGAGCTGATTCCTACGAGCAGTACTTC.

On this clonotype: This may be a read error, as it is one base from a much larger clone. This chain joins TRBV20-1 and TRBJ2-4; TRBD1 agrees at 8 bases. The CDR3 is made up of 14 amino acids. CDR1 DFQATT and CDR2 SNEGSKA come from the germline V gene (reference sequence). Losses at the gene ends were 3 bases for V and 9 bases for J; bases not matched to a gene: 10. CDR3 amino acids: CSASERTGRTIQYF. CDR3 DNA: TGCAGTGCTAGCGAAAGGACAGGGCGAACCATTCAGTACTTC.

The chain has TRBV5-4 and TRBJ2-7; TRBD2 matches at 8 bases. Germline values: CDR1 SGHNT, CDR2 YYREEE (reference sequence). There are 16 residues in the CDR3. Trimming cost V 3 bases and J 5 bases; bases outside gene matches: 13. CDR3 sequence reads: CASSSKIPAGADEQYF. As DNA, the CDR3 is TGTGCCAGCAGCTCCAAAATACCAGCGGGGGCCGACGAGCAGTACTTC.

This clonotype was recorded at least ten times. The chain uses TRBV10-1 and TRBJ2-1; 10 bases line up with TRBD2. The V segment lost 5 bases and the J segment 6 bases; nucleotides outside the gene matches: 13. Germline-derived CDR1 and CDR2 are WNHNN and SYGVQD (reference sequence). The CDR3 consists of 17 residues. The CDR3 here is CASSRASGRVRGNEQFF. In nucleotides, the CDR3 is TGCGCCAGCAGTCGGGCTAGCGGGAGAGTTAGGGGCAATGAGCAGTTCTTC.

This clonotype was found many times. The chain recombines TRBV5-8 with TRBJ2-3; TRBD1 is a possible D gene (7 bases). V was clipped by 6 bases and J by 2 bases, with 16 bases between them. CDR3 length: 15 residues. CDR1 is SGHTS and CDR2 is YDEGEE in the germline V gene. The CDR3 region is CASNWRDSYTDTQYF. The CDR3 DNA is TGTGCCAGCAACTGGAGGGACAGCTACACAGATACGCAGTATTTT.

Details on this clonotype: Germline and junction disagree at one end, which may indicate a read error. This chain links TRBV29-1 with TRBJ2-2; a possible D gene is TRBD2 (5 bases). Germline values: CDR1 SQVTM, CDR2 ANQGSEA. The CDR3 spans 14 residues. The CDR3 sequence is CSVRVRTNTGELVF. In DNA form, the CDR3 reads TGCAGCGTGAGGGTCAGGACGAACACCGGGGAGCTGGTTTTT.

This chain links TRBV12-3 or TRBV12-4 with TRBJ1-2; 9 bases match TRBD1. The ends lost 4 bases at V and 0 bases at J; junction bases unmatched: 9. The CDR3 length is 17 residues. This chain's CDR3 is CASSSRQGDTTNYGYTF. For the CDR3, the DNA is TGTGCCAGCAGTTCTCGACAGGGGGACACCACTAACTATGGCTACACCTTC.